The rows below give T cell receptor beta chains drawn from one sample of a study of shared clonotypes between healthy human individuals. Sequenced by immunoSEQ multiplex PCR; TCRdb stores in-frame clones only, minus some. This table has a few million clones, approximately 94% appearing once. The source material was naive CD4+ T cells sorted from blood. Receptors were obtained from a man aged 18 to 30 in good health. The CDR3 runs from the conserved cysteine through the conserved F or W. The D gene is left open where the match is weak. Part of the rows lack a size; the others show once, few, many or a class for expanded clones.

j_call: TRBJ2-1; d_call: TRBD1; v_call: TRBV7-2; clone_size: .; cdr3_aa: CASSWGQGGSEQFF; cdr3_nt: TGTGCCAGCAGCTGGGGACAGGGAGGGAGTGAGCAGTTCTTC
j_call: TRBJ1-1; d_call: .; v_call: TRBV7-6; clone_size: .; cdr3_aa: CASSPSGVLNTEAFF; cdr3_nt: TGTGCCAGCAGCCCTAGCGGGGTGTTGAACACTGAAGCTTTCTTT
j_call: TRBJ2-7; d_call: .; v_call: TRBV10-2; clone_size: .; cdr3_aa: CASSEGRALEQYF; cdr3_nt: TGCGCCAGCAGTGAAGGCAGGGCGCTCGAGCAGTACTTC
j_call: TRBJ2-1; d_call: TRBD1; v_call: TRBV29-1; clone_size: .; cdr3_aa: CSVEDPGQGYNEQFF; cdr3_nt: TGCAGCGTTGAAGATCCCGGACAGGGATACAATGAGCAGTTCTTC
j_call: TRBJ1-2; d_call: .; v_call: TRBV15; clone_size: .; cdr3_aa: CATSRDAGLNYGYTF; cdr3_nt: TGTGCCACCAGCAGAGATGCAGGGCTCAACTATGGCTACACCTTC
j_call: TRBJ2-7; d_call: .; v_call: TRBV4-3; clone_size: .; cdr3_aa: CASSQGMTGYYEQYF; cdr3_nt: TGCGCCAGCAGCCAAGGCATGACCGGATACTACGAGCAGTACTTC
j_call: TRBJ1-6; d_call: TRBD1; v_call: TRBV28; clone_size: .; cdr3_aa: CATWDSNNSPLHF; cdr3_nt: TGTGCCACATGGGACAGTAATAATTCACCCCTCCACTTT
j_call: TRBJ1-1; d_call: TRBD1; v_call: TRBV18; clone_size: .; cdr3_aa: CASSPDRVTEAFF; cdr3_nt: TGTGCCAGCTCACCAGACAGGGTCACTGAAGCTTTCTTT
j_call: TRBJ2-7; d_call: .; v_call: TRBV7-2; clone_size: .; cdr3_aa: CASRLNRQPTYEQYF; cdr3_nt: TGTGCCAGCAGACTAAACAGGCAGCCAACCTACGAGCAGTACTTC
j_call: TRBJ2-5; d_call: TRBD2; v_call: TRBV5-1; clone_size: .; cdr3_aa: CASSTLLAGEQETQYF; cdr3_nt: TGCGCCAGCAGCACCCTACTAGCGGGCGAACAAGAGACCCAGTACTTC
j_call: TRBJ1-2; d_call: .; v_call: TRBV6-6; clone_size: .; cdr3_aa: CASSEGSYGYTF; cdr3_nt: TGTGCCAGCAGTGAGGGATCTTATGGCTACACCTTC
j_call: TRBJ2-3; d_call: .; v_call: TRBV28; clone_size: .; cdr3_aa: CASSFEGVSADTQYF; cdr3_nt: TGTGCCAGCAGTTTCGAGGGGGTGAGCGCAGATACGCAGTATTTT
j_call: TRBJ2-7; d_call: .; v_call: TRBV11-2; clone_size: .; cdr3_aa: CASSLDSPSYEQYF; cdr3_nt: TGTGCCAGCAGCTTAGATAGTCCCAGCTACGAGCAGTACTTC
j_call: TRBJ1-2; d_call: .; v_call: TRBV9; clone_size: .; cdr3_aa: CASSPRTTLTGGYTF; cdr3_nt: TGTGCCAGCAGCCCACGGACGACTTTGACGGGTGGCTACACCTTC
j_call: TRBJ2-3; d_call: TRBD2; v_call: TRBV5-4; clone_size: .; cdr3_aa: CASSSQVGGRADTQYF; cdr3_nt: TGTGCCAGCAGCTCCCAGGTCGGGGGGAGGGCAGATACGCAGTATTTT
j_call: TRBJ2-5; d_call: .; v_call: TRBV6-6; clone_size: .; cdr3_aa: CASSYFMSETQYF; cdr3_nt: TGTGCCAGCAGTTATTTTATGTCGGAGACCCAGTACTTC
j_call: TRBJ2-7; d_call: .; v_call: TRBV7-8; clone_size: .; cdr3_aa: CASSLRDSGEQYF; cdr3_nt: TGTGCCAGCAGCCTCAGGGATTCCGGCGAGCAGTACTTC
j_call: TRBJ1-5; d_call: .; v_call: TRBV27; clone_size: .; cdr3_aa: CASSLDRDQPQHF; cdr3_nt: TGTGCCAGCAGCTTGGACAGAGATCAGCCCCAGCATTTT
j_call: TRBJ2-1; d_call: TRBD1; v_call: TRBV10-3; clone_size: .; cdr3_aa: CAISGQTGSYNEQFF; cdr3_nt: TGTGCCATCAGTGGACAGACAGGGTCCTACAATGAGCAGTTCTTC
j_call: TRBJ1-1; d_call: TRBD1; v_call: TRBV30; clone_size: .; cdr3_aa: CAWSGDRGGTEAFF; cdr3_nt: TGTGCCTGGAGTGGAGACAGGGGGGGAACTGAAGCTTTCTTT
j_call: TRBJ2-7; d_call: TRBD1; v_call: TRBV27; clone_size: once; cdr3_aa: CASSWTRTGGSYEQYF; cdr3_nt: TGTGCCAGCAGTTGGACGCGGACAGGGGGTTCCTACGAGCAGTACTTC
j_call: TRBJ2-3; d_call: TRBD2; v_call: TRBV7-2; clone_size: few; cdr3_aa: CASSPQGWGGRDAGTQYF; cdr3_nt: TGTGCCAGCAGCCCTCAAGGTTGGGGCGGGAGGGACGCCGGTACGCAGTATTTT
j_call: TRBJ1-2; d_call: .; v_call: TRBV5-4; clone_size: once; cdr3_aa: CASSPGRSGGGYTF; cdr3_nt: TGTGCCAGCAGCCCGGGACGCTCTGGTGGTGGCTACACCTTC
j_call: TRBJ1-2; d_call: .; v_call: TRBV5-1; clone_size: .; cdr3_aa: CASSKDYGYTF; cdr3_nt: TGCGCCAGCAGCAAGGACTATGGTTACACCTTC
j_call: TRBJ1-5; d_call: .; v_call: TRBV11-2; clone_size: .; cdr3_aa: CASSLRDSNQPQHF; cdr3_nt: TGTGCCAGCAGCCTGCGGGATAGCAATCAGCCCCAGCATTTT
j_call: TRBJ2-5; d_call: TRBD1; v_call: TRBV5-1; clone_size: .; cdr3_aa: CASSLPRTGGGETQYF; cdr3_nt: TGCGCCAGCAGCTTGCCCAGGACAGGGGGTGGGGAGACCCAGTACTTC
j_call: TRBJ1-1; d_call: .; v_call: TRBV27; clone_size: .; cdr3_aa: CASTPRAGQNTEAFF; cdr3_nt: TGTGCCAGCACCCCCCGGGCGGGGCAGAACACTGAAGCTTTCTTT
j_call: TRBJ2-2; d_call: TRBD1; v_call: TRBV18; clone_size: .; cdr3_aa: CASSPAPGGTGELFF; cdr3_nt: TGTGCCAGCTCACCAGCGCCAGGGGGTACCGGGGAGCTGTTTTTT
j_call: TRBJ2-5; d_call: .; v_call: TRBV7-9; clone_size: .; cdr3_aa: CASSLISTGTPDF; cdr3_nt: TGTGCCAGCAGCTTAATTTCGACCGGGACTCCAGACTTC
j_call: TRBJ2-1; d_call: .; v_call: TRBV11-2; clone_size: .; cdr3_aa: CASSPGSSYNEQFF; cdr3_nt: TGTGCCAGCAGCCCAGGGAGCTCCTACAATGAGCAGTTCTTC
j_call: TRBJ2-3; d_call: TRBD2; v_call: TRBV5-1; clone_size: once; cdr3_aa: CASSYGTSGRSTDTQYF; cdr3_nt: TGCGCCAGCAGCTACGGGACTAGCGGGAGGAGCACAGATACGCAGTATTTT
j_call: TRBJ1-2; d_call: TRBD1; v_call: TRBV6-5; clone_size: .; cdr3_aa: CASSYFRDRANYGYTF; cdr3_nt: TGTGCCAGCAGTTATTTTCGGGACAGGGCAAACTATGGCTACACCTTC